The present T cell receptor (beta chain) was sequenced within a study of technical replicates of blood from a handful of donors (dated by TCRdb to 2016 to 2017). About this clone itself: What this receptor recognizes is not known. Base qualities are not recorded, but no much larger clone differs from it by a single base.

The library was prepared using the immunoSEQ multiplex PCR assay. In its TCRdb copy, this immuneACCESS table keeps in-frame sequences only and misses some clones. Where compared with another copy, unresolved V genes explain less than half of these, and the others have no known cause. In this sample the table shows approximately 41,000 clones, about 96% of which occur a single time. The ten largest clones capture about 0.38% of the sample. The germline V gene encodes CDR1 SGHRS and CDR2 YFSETQ. V and J are truncated by 0 bases and 0 bases respectively, leaving an intervening sequence of 7 bases. The CDR3 runs 15 amino acids, cysteine and phenylalanine included. Just the 45-base CDR3 DNA is kept, in frame starting at base 1.

Material: T cells isolated from PBMCs. The receptor was isolated from a human donor in good health. The sequence links TRBV5-1 to TRBJ1-3; the D gene assignment is ambiguous. The CDR3 is CASSLGDFSGNTIYF. In nucleotide form, the sequence is TGCGCCAGCAGCTTGGGAGACTTCTCTGGAAACACCATATATTTT.